Shown below are 26 T cell receptor beta chains from a single sample sequenced in a study of cytomegalovirus exposure and HLA in healthy donors. The primer mix had 60 Vbeta and 13 Jbeta primers. Produced via immunoSEQ multiplex PCR; TCRdb's table is partial and in-frame only. The table has a few hundred thousand clones, roughly four fifths seen once. Sequenced: PBMCs. Receptors were obtained from a woman aged 40 to 50 in good health and CMV-seronegative.

This sequence joins TRBV5-1 and TRBJ2-1; 7 bases line up with TRBD1. V gave up 9 bases and J gave up 5 bases; unmatched junction bases: 14. This CDR3 comprises 15 residues. Germline loops: CDR1 SGHRS, CDR2 YFSETQ. CDR3 loop: CATRIGTDNNNEQFF. CDR3 nucleotide sequence: TGCGCCACCCGAATCGGGACAGACAACAACAATGAGCAGTTCTTC.

This clone was counted a single time. The rearrangement joins TRBV6-1 to TRBJ2-7, with D possibly matching TRBD2 (5 bases). V was trimmed by 6 bases and J by 0 bases, leaving 6 bases between them. In germline, CDR1 is MNHNS, CDR2 SASEGT. The CDR3 has 12 amino acids. Written as DNA, the CDR3 is TGTGCCAGCAGAACTAGCTCCTACGAGCAGTACTTC. As protein: CASRTSSYEQYF.

This clone occurred a few times. This sequence joins TRBV5-8 and TRBJ2-1; TRBD1 matches at 7 bases. V lost 0 bases, J lost 6 bases, and 3 bases stayed unmatched. This CDR3 has 14 amino acids. Germline V gene data show CDR1 as SGHTS and CDR2 as YDEGEE. The CDR3 DNA reads TGTGCCAGCAGCTTGGGAACAGGGGTCAATGAGCAGTTCTTC. Amino acids: CASSLGTGVNEQFF.

The chain combines TRBV4-2 with TRBJ1-2; TRBD1 matches at 11 bases. The CDR3 consists of 18 residues. Germline assignment: CDR1 LGHNA and CDR2 YNFKEQ. V was clipped by 0 bases and J by 3 bases; unmatched bases: 9. In DNA form, the CDR3 reads TGTGCCAGCAGCCAAGATATGAGCGGGACAGGGGGTGACTATGGCTACACCTTC. This codes for CASSQDMSGTGGDYGYTF.

The chain links TRBV19 to TRBJ2-6, with a possible D match to TRBD2 (5 bases). The CDR3 runs 15 residues. V gave up 7 bases and J gave up 2 bases, with 12 bases separating them. Looked up from germline, CDR1 is LNHDA and CDR2 is SQIVND (reference sequence). CDR3 residues: CASTGSAAGANVLTF. In DNA form, the CDR3 reads TGTGCCAGTACAGGTAGCGCGGCTGGGGCCAACGTCCTGACTTTC.

Comments on this clone: This sample also contains other DNA sequences that code for the same CDR3. This rearrangement joins TRBV19 to TRBJ1-5; TRBD1 is a possible D gene (5 bases). Germline lookup yields CDR1 LNHDA and CDR2 SQIVND (reference sequence). Trimming cost V 2 bases and J 4 bases, with 6 bases left between them. The length of the CDR3 is 13 residues. The CDR3 here is CASSIRGNQPQHF. As DNA, the CDR3 is TGTGCCAGTAGTATAAGGGGTAATCAGCCCCAGCATTTT.

This rearrangement joins TRBV4-3 to TRBJ2-7; TRBD1 matches at 7 bases. Trimming cost V 0 bases and J 2 bases; bases outside gene matches: 10. The length of the CDR3 is 17 residues. Germline V lookup: CDR1 LGHNA, CDR2 YSLEER. CDR3 bases: TGCGCCAGCAGCCAAGAGGATCGAGGGACAGCTGCCTACGAGCAGTACTTC. Translation: CASSQEDRGTAAYEQYF.

About this clone: At one of its ends the junction is not consistent with the germline gene, which may arise from a read error. The CDR3 loop is CASSYRDRGYEQYF. In DNA form, the CDR3 reads TGTGCTAGCAGTTACCGGGACAGGGGCTACGAGCAGTACTTC. The chain recombines TRBV7-7 with TRBJ2-7, with 10 bases fitting TRBD1. Germline V gene data show CDR1 as SSHAT and CDR2 as FNYEAQ (reference sequence). CDR3 size: 14 residues.

The chain combines TRBV6-4 with TRBJ2-2; maybe TRBD2 (5 bases). This CDR3 is built from 16 residues. Germline CDR1 MRHNA, CDR2 SNTAGT. Trimming removed 5 bases at V and 7 bases at J, with 20 bases between. DNA for the CDR3: TGTGCCAGCAGTCGACGAAGTGCGTCCCGGGGCGGGGAGCTGTTTTTT. Encoded protein: CASSRRSASRGGELFF.

The V call is TRBV23-1, the J call TRBJ1-6; 7 bases are a match to TRBD1. TRBV23-1 is known as an ORF, though its function is uncertain. This CDR3 spans 16 amino acids. V dropped 0 bases and J dropped 8; count of bases not matched to a gene: 7. The CDR3 sequence is CASSQSCGTEDSPLHF. For the CDR3, the DNA is TGCGCCAGCAGTCAATCGTGTGGGACAGAGGATTCACCCCTCCACTTT.

The CDR3 DNA sequence: TGTGCCTGGAGTCGCCGGACAGGGGGCGGTGGCTACACCTTC. Translating gives CAWSRRTGGGGYTF. This rearrangement joins TRBV30 to TRBJ1-2, with TRBD1 matching over 11 bases. V trimming: 2 bases; J trimming: 7 bases; junction bases outside the gene matches: 6. This CDR3 comprises 14 residues. Germline CDR1 is GTSNPN and CDR2 is SVGIG (reference sequence). Filled out from reference TRBV30 and TRBJ1-2, the complete variable domain reads SQTIHQWPATLVQPVGSPLSLECTVEGTSNPNLYWYRQAAGRGLQLLFYSVGIGQISSEVPQNLSASRPQDRQFILSSKKLLLSDSGFYLCAWSRRTGGGGYTFGSGTRLTVV.

The chain is built from TRBV23-1 and TRBJ2-2, with 11 bases identical to TRBD2. TRBV23-1 is flagged as an ORF with uncertain function. CDR3 length: 18 residues. Unmatched junction bases numbered 12, after V lost 4 bases and J lost 5 bases. In DNA, the CDR3 is TGCGCCAGCAGTCCGACCAGGCTAGCGGGGGGTCTAACCGGGGAGCTGTTTTTT. It codes for CASSPTRLAGGLTGELFF.

This clone came up once. This sequence joins TRBV5-5 and TRBJ2-7; the match to TRBD2 covers 8 bases. The CDR3 loop spans 14 amino acids. Germline V gives CDR1 SGHKS, CDR2 YYEKEE (reference sequence). V gave up 3 bases and J gave up 7 bases; unmatched junction bases: 9. CDR3 coding DNA: TGTGCCAGCAGCTCCGGACTAGCTGGAGGGGAGCAGTACTTC. Its protein is CASSSGLAGGEQYF.

This chain links TRBV30 with TRBJ1-2; a possible D gene is TRBD1 (5 bases). Germline CDR1 and CDR2: GTSNPN and SVGIG (reference sequence). Trimming left V 0 bases short and J 4 bases short, with 9 bases between. The CDR3 consists of 13 residues. As DNA, the CDR3 is TGTGCCTGGAGTGTTGGTAGGGGCTATGGCTACACCTTC. Residues: CAWSVGRGYGYTF.

Only one count was recorded for this clone. This chain links TRBV30 with TRBJ1-1, with D possibly being TRBD1 (6 bases). V gave up 4 bases and J gave up 0 bases, with 12 bases separating them. Germline CDR1 and CDR2: GTSNPN and SVGIG (reference sequence). This CDR3 has 14 residues. The CDR3 region has the DNA TGTGCCTGGATGACCGGGACAATGAACACTGAAGCTTTCTTT. It encodes CAWMTGTMNTEAFF.

CDR3 nucleotide sequence: TGTGCCAGCAGCTTTGTGAGAAACAGGGGGGCCTACAATGAGCAGTTCTTC. Protein: CASSFVRNRGAYNEQFF. The genes are TRBV7-8 and TRBJ2-1; 8 positions match TRBD1. V trimming: 3 bases; J trimming: 2 bases; junction bases outside the gene matches: 9. The CDR3 loop spans 17 amino acids. In germline, CDR1 is SGHVS, CDR2 FQNEAQ. Complete variable domain (other parts from reference TRBV7-8 and TRBJ2-1): GAGVSQSPRYKVAKRGQDVALRCDPISGHVSLFWYQQALGQGPEFLTYFQNEAQLDKSGLPSDRFFAERPEGSVSTLKIQRTQQEDSAVYLCASSFVRNRGAYNEQFFGPGTRLTVL.

This chain uses TRBV2 with TRBJ1-1, with D hard to call. Per germline, CDR1 SNHLY and CDR2 FYNNEI. Trimming shortened V by 4 bases and J by 7 bases, and 7 bases separated the two germline ends. The CDR3 covers 11 residues. The CDR3, as DNA: TGTGCCAGCAGTGTCGTAGATGAAGCTTTCTTT. Translating gives CASSVVDEAFF.

In DNA, the CDR3 is TGTGCCAGCAGCTTAGGAGGAAGCGGGAACACTGAAGCTTTCTTT. Translating it yields CASSLGGSGNTEAFF. J is TRBJ1-1 and V is TRBV7-3; D unclear. This CDR3 is 15 amino acids long. Germline assignment: CDR1 SGHTA and CDR2 FQGTGA. V lost 2 bases to trimming and J lost 1 base, with 11 bases between them.

V gene TRBV7-2 combines with J gene TRBJ1-2; TRBD1 is a possible D gene (5 bases). Germline V gene lookup returns CDR1 SGHTA and CDR2 FQGNSA. CDR3 size: 15 residues. Between the trimmed V and J ends, which lost 5 bases and 0 bases, there was a span of 13 bases. This chain's CDR3 is CASSPGGITNYGYTF. The CDR3 DNA reads TGTGCCAGCAGCCCCGGGGGAATTACTAACTATGGCTACACCTTC.

This clone occurred a few times. The chain is built from TRBV7-9 and TRBJ2-7; a possible D gene is TRBD1 (6 bases). V lost 8 bases to trimming and J lost 0 bases, with 14 bases between them. Germline V gene data show CDR1 as SEHNR and CDR2 as FQNEAQ (reference sequence). The CDR3 is 14 residues long. CDR3 region: CASRGQTSSYEQYF. DNA for the CDR3: TGTGCCAGCCGAGGACAGACGAGCTCCTACGAGCAGTACTTC.

The rearrangement links TRBV5-6 to TRBJ2-5, with 10 bases lining up with TRBD1. The CDR3 consists of 15 residues. Per the germline V gene, CDR1 is SGHDT and CDR2 is YYEEEE. The ends lost 0 bases at V and 4 bases at J; junction bases unmatched: 3. This CDR3 reads CASSLGGQGIETQYF. The CDR3 DNA reads TGTGCCAGCAGCTTGGGGGGACAGGGGATAGAGACCCAGTACTTC.

V is TRBV11-3 and J is TRBJ2-5; TRBD1 agrees at 8 bases. J lost 4 bases, V lost 1 base, and 5 bases had no gene match. This CDR3 comprises 15 residues. Germline CDR1 reads SGHNT; CDR2 reads YENEEA. In DNA form, the CDR3 reads TGTGCCAGCAGCTTAGGTCCAGGGGGCTCAGAGACCCAGTACTTC. Residues: CASSLGPGGSETQYF.

The genes are TRBV19 and TRBJ2-1; weak D call: TRBD1 (5 bases). V was trimmed by 4 bases and J by 6 bases, leaving 13 bases between them. Per germline, CDR1 LNHDA and CDR2 SQIVND (reference sequence). The CDR3 extends over 14 amino acids. CDR3 loop: CASSTGLGVNEQFF. The CDR3 DNA is TGTGCCAGTAGTACAGGGTTGGGCGTCAATGAGCAGTTCTTC.

The gene calls are TRBV5-4 and TRBJ2-1; the D is unclear. CDR3 length: 13 amino acids. From germline, CDR1 is SGHNT and CDR2 YYREEE (reference sequence). Deletions cut 3 bases from V and 7 bases from J, with 11 bases between. The CDR3, as DNA: TGTGCCAGCAGCTCCTTATTGCGGAATGAGCAGTTCTTC. It specifies CASSSLLRNEQFF.

The chain links TRBV6-1 to TRBJ1-2; TRBD1 aligns across 10 bases. This CDR3 contains 14 residues. Germline V gene lookup returns CDR1 MNHNS and CDR2 SASEGT. J lost 6 bases, V lost 6 bases, and 7 bases had no gene match. The CDR3 bases are TGTGCCAGCAGCGACTCAGGGACAGGGGATGGCTACACCTTC. It translates to CASSDSGTGDGYTF.

The V call is TRBV11-2, the J call TRBJ1-5; 9 positions match TRBD1. V was clipped by 2 bases and J by 4 bases; unmatched bases: 6. Germline assignment: CDR1 SGHAT and CDR2 FQNNGV. The CDR3 totals 16 residues. The CDR3 DNA sequence: TGTGCCAGCAGCTTAAGTGAGGGACAGGGAAATCAGCCCCAGCATTTT. As protein: CASSLSEGQGNQPQHF.